This T cell receptor (beta chain) was identified during a study of blood T cell repertoires in COVID-19 (dated by TCRdb to about 2020). Regarding the complete study: The collaborator samples originated in the United States, Italy and Spain and spanned the acute and convalescent phases of COVID-19. The repertoires were released in a freely available public database meant as a resource for research on the immune response to SARS-CoV-2. The material from the prospective study consisted of cDNA or gDNA derived from T cells, B-cell-depleted T cells, or PBMCs. Nearly every sample came with metadata listing a de-identified subject ID, COVID-19 status, age in years and sex. The samples were drawn from two sources: the first 160 participants of the ongoing ImmuneRACE study, and 950 to 1,500 subjects contributed by 6 global collaborators. Subjects who had been exposed to COVID-19, were actively infected with it, or had recovered from it provided the deeply sampled blood TCRbeta repertoires that made up the dataset. HLA class I and class II types, where available, came from metadata supplied by the sample provider rather than from assay-based typing.

The collaborating institutions used their own protocols to collect whole blood in K2EDTA tubes. For TCRbeta analysis, collaborators shipped samples in one of three forms: frozen whole blood, isolated PBMCs, or DNA extracted from either of those sample types. Counted from cysteine to phenylalanine, this CDR3 has 14 amino acids. Only CDR3 DNA remains: 42 bases, in frame from the first base. The CDR1 and CDR2 encoded by the germline V gene (reference sequence) are SSHAT and FNYEAQ. Results and caveats for the whole study, not just this receptor: The quantity of clinical and demographic metadata differed by source and by participant and was supplied without curation.

The immunoSEQ Assay, a bias-controlled multiplex PCR, was used to amplify TCRbeta CDR3 regions from genomic DNA. As for the authors' bioinformatics: The number of nucleated cells in each sample was estimated from the amplification of reference gene primers within the assay. To quantify the absolute abundance of each unique TCRbeta CDR3 rearrangement, sequence reads were collapsed and filtered. For each sample, productive Simpson clonality was calculated as the square root of Simpson's diversity index over productive rearrangements. Not all clones reach the TCRdb copy of this immuneACCESS table, which keeps in-frame sequences only. Checked studies attribute under half of the gap to unresolved V genes and leave the rest unexplained. The DNA gave D and trimming, while V, J and clone size come from that table. In all, the sample holds roughly 60,000 clones, and roughly 80% of those were seen once. 25% of the sample is in the top ten clones.

Regarding this clone: This clone's antigen is unknown. At one end the junction does not follow the germline gene, possibly because of a read error.

The rearrangement joined TRBV7-7 to TRBJ1-3; too little of a D gene remains to name it. The receptor comes from a human donor in a cohort sampled during active COVID-19. Sample: peripheral blood. The DNA is TGTGCTAGCAGTCCAACCACCTTTGGAGACACCATATATTTT. The resulting protein is CASSPTTFGDTIYF. With the portions outside the CDR3 filled from the reference TRBV7-7 and TRBJ1-3 genes, the complete variable region becomes GAGVSQSPRYKVTKRGQDVTLRCDPISSHATLYWYQQALGQGPEFLTYFNYEAQPDKSGLPSDRFSAERPEGSISTLTIQRTEQRDSAMYRCASSPTTFGDTIYFGEGSWLTVV.